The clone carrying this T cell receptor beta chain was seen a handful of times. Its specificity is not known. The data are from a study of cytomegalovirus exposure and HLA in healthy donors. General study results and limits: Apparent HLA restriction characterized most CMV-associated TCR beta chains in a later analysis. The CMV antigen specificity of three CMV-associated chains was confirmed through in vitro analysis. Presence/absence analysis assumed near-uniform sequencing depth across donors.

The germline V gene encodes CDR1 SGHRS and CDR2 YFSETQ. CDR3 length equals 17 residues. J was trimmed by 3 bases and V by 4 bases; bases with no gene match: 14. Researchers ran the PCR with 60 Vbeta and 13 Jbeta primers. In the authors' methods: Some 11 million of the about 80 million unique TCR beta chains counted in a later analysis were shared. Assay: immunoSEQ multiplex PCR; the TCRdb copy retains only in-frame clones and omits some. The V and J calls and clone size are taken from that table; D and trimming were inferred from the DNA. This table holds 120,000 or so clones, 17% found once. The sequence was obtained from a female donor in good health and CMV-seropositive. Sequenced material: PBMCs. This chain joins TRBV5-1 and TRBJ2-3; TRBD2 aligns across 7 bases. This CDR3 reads CASSGGPGLGDTDTQYF. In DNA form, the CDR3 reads TGCGCCAGCAGCGGAGGACCAGGACTAGGGGATACAGATACGCAGTATTTT.